This T cell receptor (beta chain) was observed in a study of T cell responses to AZD1222 COVID-19 vaccine. Whole-study results and caveats: Only after the peak T cell response were repertoires sampled. Spike as a whole was targeted by vaccine-associated CD4 TCRs, dominant at 160-218 and 743-854.

As to this clone: Its antigen remains unidentified.

The germline gives CDR1 SGHVS, CDR2 FQNEAQ. This CDR3 has 12 residues. The V end lost 4 bases, the J end lost 6 bases, and 10 bases lay between the germline ends. Sequencing used immunoSEQ multiplex PCR; TCRdb keeps in-frame clones, though not all of them. This repertoire shows about 120,000 clones, approximately 85% found once; its top ten account for less than 8%. The genes are TRBV7-8 and TRBJ2-7, with D possibly matching TRBD2 (5 bases). Here the sequenced sample was peripheral blood, taken on day 0 of AZD1222 vaccination. The origin of this receptor is an adult in good health. CDR3 sequence reads: CASSSVGGEQYF. In nucleotides, the CDR3 is TGTGCCAGCAGCTCCGTTGGAGGCGAGCAGTACTTC.